This T cell receptor (beta chain) was identified in a study of CD8+ T cells in alopecia areata. Regarding this clone: The same CDR3 is also encoded by other DNA sequences in this sample.

CDR1 and CDR2 from the germline V gene are SEHNR and FQNEAQ (reference sequence). This CDR3 is built from 16 residues. After removal of 3 bases from V and 1 base from J, the junction contained 7 bases not matched to a gene. RNA extraction was followed by reverse transcription into cDNA, which acted as the sequencing template. Measured with immunoSEQ multiplex PCR; TCRdb has only the in-frame clones, and not every one. This sample carries 200,000 or so clones, 56% of them seen once, and the ten largest clones take 4% to 6%. This sequence joins TRBV7-9 and TRBJ2-7; 9 positions match TRBD1. What was sequenced was CD8+ T cells sorted from blood. This TCR was sampled from a human donor in good health. The DNA for the CDR3 is TGTGCCAGCAGCTTGGGACAGGGAGCTTTGTCCTACGAGCAGTACTTC. Its translation is CASSLGQGALSYEQYF.